This T cell receptor (beta chain) was sequenced in a study of cytomegalovirus exposure and HLA in healthy donors. As for the study in general: Counted in an early data release were about 85 million unique TCRs from HLA-typed donors. Overall study results and limits: At a 0.05 false discovery rate, a later analysis found 15,000 to 20,000 TCR beta sequences to be associated with HLA alleles. Highly shared sequence variants in one cluster were likely a sequencing artifact. Analysis was carried out at a later point, and it linked a missense DCLRE1C variant to TCR beta V- and J-gene trimming.

This clone was picked up a small number of times. Its antigen remains unknown. The PCR contained 60 Vbeta and 13 Jbeta primers. Measured with immunoSEQ multiplex PCR; TCRdb has only the in-frame clones, and not every one. This table holds approximately 100,000 clones, 75% to 85% found once. Sequencing was performed on PBMCs. This TCR came from a man aged 45 to 65 in good health and CMV-seronegative.

The chain's CDR3 is CASSRGAEAFF. The DNA for the CDR3 is TGTGCCAGCAGTCGGGGGGCTGAAGCTTTCTTT. The chain joins TRBV7-8 to TRBJ1-1, with TRBD1 as a possible D gene (5 bases). The CDR3 sequence is 11 residues long. Germline assignment: CDR1 SGHVS and CDR2 FQNEAQ. The V and J ends lost 6 bases and 6 bases respectively, with 8 bases between them.